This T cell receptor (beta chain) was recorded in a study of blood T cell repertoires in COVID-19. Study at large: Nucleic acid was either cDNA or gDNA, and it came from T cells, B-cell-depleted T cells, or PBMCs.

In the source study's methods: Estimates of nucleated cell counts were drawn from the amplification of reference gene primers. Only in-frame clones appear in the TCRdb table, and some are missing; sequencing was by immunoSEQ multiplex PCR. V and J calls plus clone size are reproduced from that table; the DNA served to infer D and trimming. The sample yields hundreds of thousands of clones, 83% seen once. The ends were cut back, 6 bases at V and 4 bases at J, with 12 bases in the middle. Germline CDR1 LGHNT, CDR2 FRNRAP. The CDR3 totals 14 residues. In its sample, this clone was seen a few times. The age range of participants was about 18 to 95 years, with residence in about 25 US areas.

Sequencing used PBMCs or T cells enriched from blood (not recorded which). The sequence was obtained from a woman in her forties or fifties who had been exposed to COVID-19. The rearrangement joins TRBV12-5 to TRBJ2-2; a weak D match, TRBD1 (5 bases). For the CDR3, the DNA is TGTGCTAGTGGCTTAGGGGCCAGCACCGGGGAGCTGTTTTTT. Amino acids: CASGLGASTGELFF.